This section outlines one T cell receptor (beta chain) sequence together with its context. Its antigen is not identified. The data stem from a study of identical twins. Regarding the study as a whole: Invariant MAIT and iNKT cells may have partly biased zero-insertion analyses. Beta clonotypes that were abundant in cord blood contained fewer insertions, a pattern absent from memory repertoires.

Template switching added a universal primer site; cDNA carried unique molecular identifiers. TCRdb re-called the 5' RACE reads through MiXCR, storing one row per CDR3 protein. The sample holds roughly 1,500,000 distinct CDR3 sequences, less than 40% seen once. Sequencing was done on a sample of cord blood. This sequence was found in a newborn girl in good health.

CDR3 protein: CASSLLAGALTSTDTQYF. The CDR3 DNA reads TGTGCCAGCAGTTTACTAGCGGGAGCCCTAACTAGCACAGATACGCAGTATTTT. The V gene is TRBV28, the J gene TRBJ2-3, with 10 bases identical to TRBD2. With 2 bases clipped from V and 0 bases from J, the junction kept 8 bases outside the gene matches. The germline V gene has CDR1 MDHEN and CDR2 SYDVKM. CDR3 length equals 18 residues.